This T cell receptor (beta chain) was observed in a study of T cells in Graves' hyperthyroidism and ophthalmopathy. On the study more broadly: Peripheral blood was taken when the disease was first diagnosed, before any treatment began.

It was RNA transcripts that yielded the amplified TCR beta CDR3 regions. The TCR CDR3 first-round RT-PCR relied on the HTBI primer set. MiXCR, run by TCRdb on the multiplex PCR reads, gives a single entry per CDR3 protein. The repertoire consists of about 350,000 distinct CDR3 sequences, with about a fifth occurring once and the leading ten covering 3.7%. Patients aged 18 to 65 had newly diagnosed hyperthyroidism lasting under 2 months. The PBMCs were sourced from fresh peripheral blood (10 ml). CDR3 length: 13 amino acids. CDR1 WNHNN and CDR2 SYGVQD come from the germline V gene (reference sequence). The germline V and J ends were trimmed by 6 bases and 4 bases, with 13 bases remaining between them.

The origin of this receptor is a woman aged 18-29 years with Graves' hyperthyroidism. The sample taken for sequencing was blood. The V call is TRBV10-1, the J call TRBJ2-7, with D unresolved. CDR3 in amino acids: CASSAGPAYEQYF. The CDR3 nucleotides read TGCGCCAGCAGCGCCGGGCCTGCTTACGAGCAGTACTTC.